Listed here are 24 T cell receptor beta chains from one sample, sequenced in a study of blood T cell repertoires in COVID-19. TCRdb's table, derived via immunoSEQ multiplex PCR, lists solely in-frame clones and lacks some. Here the sample spans about 70,000 clones, around 88% being singletons. Sequencing was done on a sample of peripheral blood. These receptors came from an elderly woman with acute or convalescent COVID-19.

This clone was recorded a few times. The V call is TRBV18, the J call TRBJ1-1; D call uncertain. Per the germline V gene, CDR1 is KGHSH and CDR2 is LQKENI. This CDR3 is built from 14 residues. With 3 bases removed from V and 1 base from J, the gap between germline ends came to 9 bases. The CDR3 bases are TGTGCCAGCTCACCGGTTTCAGGGAACACTGAAGCTTTCTTT. Its translation: CASSPVSGNTEAFF.

The chain combines TRBV25-1 with TRBJ2-7; 8 positions match TRBD2. The CDR3 covers 15 residues. Germline CDR1 is MGHDK and CDR2 is SYGVNS. This CDR3 reads CAAVSQRELPHEQYF. Written as DNA, the CDR3 is TGTGCAGCAGTGTCTCAGCGGGAGCTTCCCCACGAGCAGTACTTC.

The rearrangement links TRBV10-3 to TRBJ2-7; 11 bases map to TRBD2. The CDR3 covers 14 residues. The V gene's germline CDR1 is ENHRY and CDR2 SYGVKD. Trimming cost V 6 bases and J 4 bases; bases outside gene matches: 5. CDR3 amino acids: CAIRDSGRGYEQYF. The CDR3 DNA follows: TGTGCCATCAGGGATAGCGGGAGGGGTTACGAGCAGTACTTC.

V and J are TRBV2 and TRBJ2-2; D is possibly TRBD2 (6 bases). CDR3 size: 16 residues. Germline CDR1 and CDR2: SNHLY and FYNNEI. V dropped 3 bases and J dropped 2 bases, with 13 bases sitting between them. The CDR3 here is CASSETRGLNTGELFF. CDR3 coding DNA: TGTGCCAGCAGTGAGACGCGGGGCCTAAACACCGGGGAGCTGTTTTTT.

The V gene is TRBV30, the J gene TRBJ1-2; D call uncertain. In germline, CDR1 is GTSNPN, CDR2 SVGIG (reference sequence). The V end was cut by 0 bases, the J end by 6 bases, with 5 bases between. The CDR3 runs 11 residues. The CDR3 region is CAWSVLNGYTF. The CDR3 nucleotides are TGTGCCTGGAGTGTACTTAATGGCTACACCTTC.

This clone showed up just a few times. The chain employs TRBV18 and TRBJ1-2, with unresolved D. Trimming shortened V by 2 bases and J by 7 bases, and 11 bases separated the two germline ends. The CDR3 spans 13 residues. CDR1 is KGHSH, CDR2 LQKENI, per germline. CDR3 DNA sequence: TGTGCCAGCTCACCAGGTGGCTCTTTTGGCTACACCTTC. Translated, it gives CASSPGGSFGYTF.

J is TRBJ2-1 and V is TRBV5-1, with 15 bases identical to TRBD2. Unmatched junction bases numbered 10, after V lost 2 bases and J lost 7 bases. The CDR3 is 18 amino acids. Germline-derived CDR1 and CDR2 are SGHRS and YFSETQ. CDR3 sequence: CASSFGTSGGPTQNEQFF. The CDR3 DNA sequence: TGCGCCAGCAGCTTTGGGACTAGCGGGGGGCCTACTCAAAATGAGCAGTTCTTC.

The V and J genes are TRBV27 and TRBJ2-7, with a possible D match to TRBD1 (6 bases). Germline values: CDR1 MNHEY, CDR2 SMNVEV (reference sequence). The V end lost 4 bases, the J end lost 0 bases, and 10 bases lay between the germline ends. This CDR3 is 14 amino acids long. CDR3 region: CASSYRQDSYEQYF. Written as DNA, the CDR3 is TGTGCCAGCAGTTATCGACAGGACTCCTACGAGCAGTACTTC.

The V call is TRBV2, the J call TRBJ1-1; D call uncertain. Per germline, CDR1 SNHLY and CDR2 FYNNEI. V was cut by 7 bases and J by 4 bases, with 16 bases left in between. The CDR3 loop spans 14 amino acids. This CDR3 reads CASTRSFGSTEAFF. DNA for the CDR3: TGTGCCAGCACCCGGTCTTTCGGGAGCACTGAAGCTTTCTTT. Filled out from reference TRBV2 and TRBJ1-1, the complete variable domain reads EPEVTQTPSHQVTQMGQEVILRCVPISNHLYFYWYRQILGQKVEFLVSFYNNEISEKSEIFDDQFSVERPDGSNFTLKIRSTKLEDSAMYFCASTRSFGSTEAFFGQGTRLTVV.

The CDR3 coding sequence is TGCGCCAGCAGCTTGGGACTTTCCGGGGAGCAGTACTTC. Translation: CASSLGLSGEQYF. V gene TRBV5-1 combines with J gene TRBJ2-7; D remains ambiguous. The CDR3 contains 13 residues. V dropped 0 bases and J dropped 7 bases, with 11 bases sitting between them. CDR1 is SGHRS and CDR2 is YFSETQ in the germline V gene.

This chain links TRBV21-1 with TRBJ2-3; the D segment call TRBD1 is taken from the table without a DNA check. TRBV21-1 is a recognized pseudogene. The CDR3 covers 15 residues. CDR3 sequence reads: CATYVVWASTDTQYF. Written as DNA, the CDR3 is TGTGCCACCTATGTCGTTTGGGCTAGCACAGATACGCAGTATTTT.

This clone was observed a single time. This chain joins TRBV5-1 and TRBJ2-3; TRBD2 agrees at 13 bases. V lost 0 bases, J lost 5 bases, and 6 bases stayed unmatched. Germline CDR1 is SGHRS and CDR2 is YFSETQ. The CDR3 covers 17 residues. CDR3 nucleotide sequence: TGCGCCAGCAGCTTGGGAGGACTAGCGGGAGTGAAAGATACGCAGTATTTT. Protein product: CASSLGGLAGVKDTQYF.

The genes are TRBV5-1 and TRBJ2-1, with TRBD2 identical over 7 bases. J lost 4 bases, V lost 4 bases, and 8 bases had no gene match. This CDR3 is 15 amino acids long. The germline gives CDR1 SGHRS, CDR2 YFSETQ. CDR3 bases: TGCGCCAGCAGCCCGACTAGCAGGGTATACAATGAGCAGTTCTTC. Translated, it gives CASSPTSRVYNEQFF.

The chain employs TRBV5-1 and TRBJ2-1; TRBD1 aligns across 8 bases. Trimming cost V 4 bases and J 3 bases; bases outside gene matches: 3. Germline CDR1 is SGHRS and CDR2 is YFSETQ. CDR3 size: 14 residues. The CDR3 is CASSNGQGYNEQFF. The CDR3 DNA reads as TGCGCCAGCAGCAACGGACAGGGCTACAATGAGCAGTTCTTC.

The rearrangement joins TRBV7-2 to TRBJ2-1; D perhaps matches TRBD2 (5 bases). The germline V gene has CDR1 SGHTA and CDR2 FQGNSA. The length of the CDR3 is 14 residues. Trimming stripped 0 bases from V and 6 bases from J, with 9 bases between. The CDR3 sequence: CASSLASSRNEQFF. The CDR3 nucleotides are TGTGCCAGCAGCTTAGCGTCTAGCCGCAATGAGCAGTTCTTC.

This chain joins TRBV28 and TRBJ2-7, with D perhaps TRBD1 (5 bases). The germline V gene has CDR1 MDHEN and CDR2 SYDVKM. The CDR3 spans 12 residues. Trimming removed 5 bases from V and 5 bases from J, with 10 bases in between. The CDR3 spells CASSPGPHEQYF. CDR3 DNA sequence: TGTGCCAGCAGTCCAGGGCCCCACGAGCAGTACTTC.

The rearrangement links TRBV10-3 to TRBJ2-5; 9 bases map to TRBD1. After removal of 6 bases from V and 3 bases from J, the junction contained 5 bases not matched to a gene. Germline V lookup: CDR1 ENHRY, CDR2 SYGVKD. There are 14 residues in the CDR3. This chain's CDR3 is CAIRAGTGKETQYF. CDR3 nucleotides: TGTGCCATCAGAGCCGGGACAGGGAAAGAGACCCAGTACTTC.

The chain recombines TRBV19 with TRBJ2-2; tentative D call: TRBD1 (5 bases). In germline, CDR1 is LNHDA, CDR2 SQIVND (reference sequence). The CDR3 consists of 13 residues. Trimming left V 7 bases short and J 6 bases short, with 12 bases between. CDR3 sequence reads: CASKERRAGELFF. CDR3 sequence (DNA): TGTGCCAGTAAAGAACGCAGGGCCGGGGAGCTGTTTTTT.

This clone was observed a few times. V usage is TRBV27 and J usage is TRBJ2-7; the match to TRBD2 covers 7 bases. CDR3 length: 15 residues. The germline CDR1 and CDR2 sequences are MNHEY and SMNVEV (reference sequence). The V gene end was trimmed by 5 bases and the J gene end by 9 bases; junction bases not matched to a gene: 16. The CDR3 spells CASSPRAGLGPRQYF. As DNA, the CDR3 is TGTGCCAGCAGTCCTAGGGCAGGACTAGGGCCGAGGCAGTACTTC.

J is TRBJ1-2 and V is TRBV9; possibly TRBD1 for D (5 bases). Germline CDR1 reads SGDLS; CDR2 reads YYNGEE. The CDR3 covers 16 residues. The ends were cut back, 0 bases at V and 0 bases at J, with 12 bases in the middle. CDR3 residues: CASSVGPQASNYGYTF. CDR3 coding DNA: TGTGCCAGCAGCGTAGGTCCACAGGCATCTAACTATGGCTACACCTTC.

This chain links TRBV7-2 with TRBJ1-4; 9 bases are shared with TRBD1. J lost 4 bases, V lost 5 bases, and 8 bases had no gene match. CDR3 size: 16 residues. Germline loops: CDR1 SGHTA, CDR2 FQGNSA. The CDR3 DNA reads as TGTGCCAGCAGCCCCGCCTGGACAGGGGATAATGAAAAACTGTTTTTT. Its translation is CASSPAWTGDNEKLFF.

The chain is built from TRBV4-1 and TRBJ1-4; tentative D call: TRBD1 (5 bases). The ends were cut back, 1 base at V and 7 bases at J, with 10 bases in the middle. CDR1 is MGHRA, CDR2 YSYEKL, per germline. The CDR3 loop spans 14 amino acids. The CDR3 region is CASSQAGWAEKLFF. The CDR3 DNA reads as TGCGCCAGCAGCCAAGCAGGGTGGGCTGAAAAACTGTTTTTT.

The V gene is TRBV5-1, the J gene TRBJ2-7, with D perhaps matching TRBD2 (6 bases). V was clipped by 2 bases and J by 0 bases, with 12 bases between them. The CDR3 extends over 15 amino acids. Per the germline V gene, CDR1 is SGHRS and CDR2 is YFSETQ. The CDR3 DNA sequence: TGCGCCAGCAGCTTAAATAGCGGAAGCTCCTACGAGCAGTACTTC. Translated: CASSLNSGSSYEQYF.

V usage is TRBV6-2 or TRBV6-3 and J usage is TRBJ2-1, with D possibly being TRBD1 (5 bases). With 2 bases removed from V and 10 bases from J, the gap between germline ends came to 9 bases. The CDR3 length is 12 residues. The germline V gene encodes CDR1 MNHEY and CDR2 SVGEGT. The CDR3 sequence: CASSYQGSEQFF. The CDR3 DNA reads TGTGCCAGCAGTTACCAGGGTAGCGAGCAGTTCTTC.